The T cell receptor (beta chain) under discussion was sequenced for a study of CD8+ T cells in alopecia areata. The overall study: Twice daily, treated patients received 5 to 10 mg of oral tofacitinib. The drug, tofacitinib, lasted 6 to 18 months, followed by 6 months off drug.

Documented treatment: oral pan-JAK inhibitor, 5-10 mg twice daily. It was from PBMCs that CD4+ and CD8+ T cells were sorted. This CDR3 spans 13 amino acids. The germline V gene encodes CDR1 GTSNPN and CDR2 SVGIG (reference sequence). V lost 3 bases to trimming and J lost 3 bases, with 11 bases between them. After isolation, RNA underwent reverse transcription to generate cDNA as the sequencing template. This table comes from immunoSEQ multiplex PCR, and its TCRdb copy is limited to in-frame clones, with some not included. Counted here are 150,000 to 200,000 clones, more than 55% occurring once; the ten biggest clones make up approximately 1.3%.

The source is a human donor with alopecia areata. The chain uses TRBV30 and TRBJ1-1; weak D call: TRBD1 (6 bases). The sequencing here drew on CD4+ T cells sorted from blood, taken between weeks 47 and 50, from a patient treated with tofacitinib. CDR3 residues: CAWSVGADTEAFF. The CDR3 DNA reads TGTGCCTGGAGCGTGGGGGCGGACACTGAAGCTTTCTTT.